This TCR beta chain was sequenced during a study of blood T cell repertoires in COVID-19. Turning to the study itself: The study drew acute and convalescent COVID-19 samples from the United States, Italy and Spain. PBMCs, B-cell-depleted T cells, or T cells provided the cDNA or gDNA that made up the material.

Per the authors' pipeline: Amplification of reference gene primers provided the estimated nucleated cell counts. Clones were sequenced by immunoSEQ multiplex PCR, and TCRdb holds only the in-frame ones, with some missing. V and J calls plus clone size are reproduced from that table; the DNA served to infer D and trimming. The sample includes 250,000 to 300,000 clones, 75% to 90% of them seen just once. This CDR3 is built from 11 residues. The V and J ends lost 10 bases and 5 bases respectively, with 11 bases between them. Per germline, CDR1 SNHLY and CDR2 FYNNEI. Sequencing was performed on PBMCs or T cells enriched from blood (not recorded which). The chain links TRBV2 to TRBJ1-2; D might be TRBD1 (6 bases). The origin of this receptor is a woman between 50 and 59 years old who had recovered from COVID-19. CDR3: CATGDMYGYTF. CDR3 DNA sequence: TGTGCCACCGGGGACATGTATGGCTACACCTTC. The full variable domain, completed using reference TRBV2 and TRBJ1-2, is EPEVTQTPSHQVTQMGQEVILRCVPISNHLYFYWYRQILGQKVEFLVSFYNNEISEKSEIFDDQFSVERPDGSNFTLKIRSTKLEDSAMYFCATGDMYGYTFGSGTRLTVV.